The sequence of this T cell receptor (beta chain) was determined in a study of cytotoxic CD8 clonotypes in ibrutinib-treated CLL. Study summary: Outcomes included 24 partial and 2 complete responses; after median around 65 months, approximately 14 stayed remitted and roughly twelve progressed. Whole-study findings and limits: Researchers report that baseline clonality outpaced age-matched healthy donors and tracked circulating CD8+ T-cell counts.

The germline CDR1 and CDR2 sequences are SEHNR and FQNEAQ (reference sequence). The CDR3 is 9 residues long, ends included. The planned depth of sequencing spanned 1 in 200,000 to 1 in 1 million T cells. The assay was immunoSEQ multiplex PCR, and TCRdb's table has in-frame clones only and misses some. In the table there are over 100,000 clones, 50% to 65% of which are singletons. As to this clone: The antigen is not known. Lacking the conserved final phenylalanine or tryptophan, this CDR3 likely reflects a read error. No DNA is shown, since the ends of the CDR3 on it are uncertain; the CDR3 is the one TCRdb lists.

Sequenced material: PBMCs, taken after 24 months of ibrutinib treatment. V is TRBV7-9 and J is TRBJ1-1; the table names TRBD1, a call not compared with the DNA. The receptor was isolated from a human donor with chronic lymphocytic leukemia. The CDR3 protein is CASSAGPPY.